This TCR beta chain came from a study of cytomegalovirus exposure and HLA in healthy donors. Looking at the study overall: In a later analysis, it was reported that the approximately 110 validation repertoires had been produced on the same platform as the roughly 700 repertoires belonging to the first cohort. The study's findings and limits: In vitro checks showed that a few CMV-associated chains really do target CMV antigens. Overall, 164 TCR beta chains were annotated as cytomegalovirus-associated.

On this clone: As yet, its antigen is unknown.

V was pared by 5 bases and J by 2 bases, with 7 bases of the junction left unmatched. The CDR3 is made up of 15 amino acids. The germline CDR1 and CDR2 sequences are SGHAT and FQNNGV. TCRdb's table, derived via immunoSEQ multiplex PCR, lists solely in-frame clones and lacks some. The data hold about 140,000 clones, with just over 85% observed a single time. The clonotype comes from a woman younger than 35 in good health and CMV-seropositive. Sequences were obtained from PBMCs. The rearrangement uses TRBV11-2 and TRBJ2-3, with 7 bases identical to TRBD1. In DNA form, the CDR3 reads TGTGCCAGCAGCCTTCGACAGGGATTCACAGATACGCAGTATTTT. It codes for CASSLRQGFTDTQYF.